The present T cell receptor (beta chain) was sequenced within a study of T cells in localized non-small cell lung cancer. Findings and limits, study-wide: Appearances in adjacent lung were noted for a median approximately 61 of the top 100 tumor clones. Of the tissues analyzed, uninvolved adjacent lung showed maximal T cell clonality, greater than tumor. Because only a single region of the tumor was sequenced, heterogeneity remains possible.

This clone was counted a few times. What it recognizes is unknown. Here immunoSEQ multiplex PCR was the method, and the copy in TCRdb shows in-frame clones only, minus some. In the table there are roughly 3,400 clones, approximately 31% of which are singletons. V lost 7 bases and J 1 base, leaving 17 bases between the germline ends. The CDR3 is 16 amino acids. CDR1 MNHGY and CDR2 SAAAGT come from the germline V gene. The rearrangement joins TRBV6-8 to TRBJ1-5; D might be TRBD1 (5 bases). The sequencing used normal lung tissue next to the tumor, collected before any cancer treatment. This receptor was identified in a male donor aged 60 or over with stage III lung adenocarcinoma. The CDR3 nucleotides are TGTGCCAGCACCAATACTCGGGGCTCGAGCAATCAGCCCCAGCATTTT. This encodes CASTNTRGSSNQPQHF.